The 25 T cell receptor beta chains below all came from one sample that was sequenced in a study of T cell changes during pregnancy in multiple sclerosis. Sequencing used immunoSEQ multiplex PCR; TCRdb keeps in-frame clones, though not all of them. The sample yields about 50,000 clones, approximately 92% seen once. The specimen was CD4+ T cells from peripheral blood mononuclear cells, collected in the third trimester of pregnancy. The origin of the receptors is a female donor with multiple sclerosis, enrolled in a pregnancy study.

The J gene is TRBJ2-7, the V gene TRBV2; D is unclear. In germline, CDR1 is SNHLY, CDR2 FYNNEI. V was pared by 3 bases and J by 12 bases, with 21 bases between. CDR3 size: 14 residues. CDR3 sequence reads: CASSEGPQTFAGYF. As DNA, the CDR3 is TGTGCCAGCAGTGAGGGCCCCCAAACCTTCGCCGGGTACTTC.

The V call is TRBV5-1, the J call TRBJ2-2, with 8 bases lining up with TRBD1. The CDR3 has 15 residues. The germline V gene encodes CDR1 SGHRS and CDR2 YFSETQ. Germline trimming cut 3 bases from V and 4 bases from J; bases unmatched to any gene: 5. The CDR3 DNA reads as TGCGCCAGCAGCTCCGGGACAGGACCCACCGGGGAGCTGTTTTTT. Translation: CASSSGTGPTGELFF.

The chain recombines TRBV5-1 with TRBJ2-5; a possible D gene is TRBD1 (6 bases). This CDR3 region has 16 residues. Germline CDR1 SGHRS, CDR2 YFSETQ. Trimming stripped 4 bases from V and 2 bases from J, with 18 bases between. CDR3 region: CASSQLSGTLQETQYF. The CDR3, as DNA: TGCGCCAGCAGCCAACTCTCAGGGACACTTCAAGAGACCCAGTACTTC.

The CDR3 nucleotides are TGTGCCAGCAGTTGGGACAGGGCACACCAAGAGACCCAGTACTTC. Translating it yields CASSWDRAHQETQYF. This sequence joins TRBV6-5 and TRBJ2-5; 9 positions agree with TRBD1. After removal of 4 bases from V and 0 bases from J, the junction contained 3 bases not matched to a gene. The CDR3 is made up of 15 amino acids. CDR1 is MNHEY, CDR2 SVGAGI, per germline.

The gene calls are TRBV11-3 and TRBJ2-4; 7 bases match TRBD1. V dropped 5 bases and J dropped 8; count of bases not matched to a gene: 6. Germline CDR1 SGHNT, CDR2 YENEEA. The CDR3 consists of 13 residues. DNA for the CDR3: TGTGCCAGCAGCACTAACCAGGGGGACATTCAGTACTTC. It encodes CASSTNQGDIQYF.

The chain has TRBV6-1 and TRBJ1-4; D might be TRBD1 (6 bases). V dropped 3 bases and J dropped 1 base, with 6 bases sitting between them. The CDR3 has 14 residues. Germline-derived CDR1 and CDR2 are MNHNS and SASEGT. The CDR3 DNA reads TGTGCCAGCAGTGACAGGGGAACTAATGAAAAACTGTTTTTT. Its translation is CASSDRGTNEKLFF.

The J gene is TRBJ1-5, the V gene TRBV18; D gene unclear. Between the trimmed V and J ends, which lost 3 bases and 4 bases, there was a span of 13 bases. There are 15 residues in the CDR3. Per the germline V gene, CDR1 is KGHSH and CDR2 is LQKENI. CDR3 nucleotide sequence: TGTGCCAGCTCACCGGAGGGAATAGGGAATCAGCCCCAGCATTTT. Protein: CASSPEGIGNQPQHF.

The chain combines TRBV5-6 with TRBJ2-3, with 13 bases identical to TRBD2. Trimming at V came to 4 bases and at J to 1 base, leaving 3 bases not matched to a gene. The germline CDR1 and CDR2 sequences are SGHDT and YYEEEE. The CDR3 runs 16 residues. This chain's CDR3 is CASSQGLAGRTDTQYF. CDR3 nucleotide sequence: TGTGCCAGCAGCCAGGGACTAGCGGGGCGCACAGATACGCAGTATTTT.

The rearrangement links TRBV19 to TRBJ1-1; D possibly corresponds to TRBD1 (6 bases). Germline loops: CDR1 LNHDA, CDR2 SQIVND (reference sequence). CDR3 length: 13 amino acids. V was pared by 3 bases and J by 6 bases, with 11 bases between. The CDR3 loop is CASSIPDRPEAFF. Here the CDR3 DNA reads TGTGCCAGTAGTATCCCCGACAGGCCTGAAGCTTTCTTT.

J is TRBJ1-6 and V is TRBV11-2; tentative D call: TRBD1 (5 bases). The V end lost 5 bases, the J end lost 7 bases, and 15 bases lay between the germline ends. CDR3 length: 15 amino acids. CDR1 is SGHAT, CDR2 FQNNGV, per germline. CDR3 coding DNA: TGTGCCAGCAGCCTGACCGGGGGGGTCAATTCACCCCTCCACTTT. Translation: CASSLTGGVNSPLHF.

The rearrangement uses TRBV30 and TRBJ1-4; D ambiguous. This CDR3 region has 12 residues. Trimming pared 2 bases from V and 14 bases from J, leaving 15 bases between. Per germline, CDR1 GTSNPN and CDR2 SVGIG (reference sequence). The DNA for the CDR3 is TGTGCCTGGAGTCCGACTCGGACGGGGCTGTTTTTT. This encodes CAWSPTRTGLFF.

The chain has TRBV5-6 and TRBJ2-5, with TRBD2 identical over 10 bases. There are 17 residues in the CDR3. V was pared by 0 bases and J by 5 bases, with 10 bases of the junction left unmatched. Germline V gene data show CDR1 as SGHDT and CDR2 as YYEEEE. The CDR3 spells CASSLDPSGGLRETQYF. Written as DNA, the CDR3 is TGTGCCAGCAGCTTGGATCCTAGCGGGGGACTCCGCGAGACCCAGTACTTC.

The rearrangement uses TRBV5-5 and TRBJ1-1, with a weak D call TRBD1 (5 bases). The CDR3 runs to 15 residues. Deletions cut 0 bases from V and 10 bases from J, with 19 bases between. Germline V gene lookup returns CDR1 SGHKS and CDR2 YYEKEE (reference sequence). The CDR3 here is CASSLVEGRWVRAFF. The CDR3 DNA is TGTGCCAGCAGCTTGGTGGAGGGGAGGTGGGTAAGAGCTTTCTTT.

The chain is built from TRBV7-3 and TRBJ2-3, with a weak D call TRBD1 (6 bases). The CDR3 length is 15 residues. Germline CDR1 is SGHTA and CDR2 is FQGTGA. Trimming took off 3 bases at V and 1 base at J, with 11 bases between the two ends. CDR3 DNA sequence: TGTGCCAGCAGCTTGGGACATAAGGGCACAGATACGCAGTATTTT. It specifies CASSLGHKGTDTQYF.

The V and J genes are TRBV6-5 and TRBJ1-5; no definite D call. V dropped 0 bases and J dropped 7 bases, with 4 bases sitting between them. This CDR3 is 12 amino acids long. Germline CDR1 reads MNHEY; CDR2 reads SVGAGI. The CDR3 is CASSYSGQPQHF. DNA of the CDR3: TGTGCCAGCAGTTACTCGGGCCAGCCCCAGCATTTT.

The gene calls are TRBV6-5 and TRBJ1-2; 7 nucleotides line up with TRBD1. Germline loops: CDR1 MNHEY, CDR2 SVGAGI. The CDR3 is 13 amino acids. The V and J ends lost 6 bases and 3 bases, in that order; junction bases with no gene match: 4. CDR3 sequence reads: CASRPGQDYGYTF. DNA of the CDR3: TGTGCCAGCAGACCCGGACAGGACTATGGCTACACCTTC.

The V gene is TRBV18, the J gene TRBJ1-5; 9 nucleotides line up with TRBD1. CDR3 length: 18 residues. The junction had 10 bases not matched to a gene; V was cut back by 2 bases and J by 2 bases. Germline lookup yields CDR1 KGHSH and CDR2 LQKENI. In DNA form, the CDR3 reads TGTGCCAGCTCACCATTGAGCGGACAGGGGACGGGCAATCAGCCCCAGCATTTT. Translated: CASSPLSGQGTGNQPQHF.

The genes are TRBV28 and TRBJ1-1; D remains unclear. Germline V gene sequence: CDR1 MDHEN, CDR2 SYDVKM. V lost 6 bases and J 0 bases, leaving 5 bases between the germline ends. This CDR3 comprises 12 residues. The CDR3 DNA reads as TGTGCCAGCAGAGAGTTGAACACTGAAGCTTTCTTT. It encodes CASRELNTEAFF.

This clone was observed once. The chain links TRBV19 to TRBJ2-7; D unresolved. The V and J ends lost 5 bases and 4 bases respectively, with 12 bases between them. CDR3 size: 13 residues. From germline, CDR1 is LNHDA and CDR2 SQIVND (reference sequence). CDR3 in amino acids: CASSPRVFYEQYF. DNA for the CDR3: TGTGCCAGTAGTCCCCGGGTCTTTTACGAGCAGTACTTC.

In its sample, this clone was seen a few times. The chain joins TRBV6-6 to TRBJ2-7; 11 nucleotides line up with TRBD2. With V trimmed by 10 bases and J by 5 bases, 7 bases remained unmatched. Germline V gene data show CDR1 as MNHNY and CDR2 as SVGAGI (reference sequence). This CDR3 spans 13 amino acids. CDR3 coding DNA: TGTGCCACACAAGTTAGCGGGGGGGACGAGCAGTACTTC. Translating it yields CATQVSGGDEQYF.

Notes on this clone: The junction shows a germline mismatch at one end, possibly a read error. The chain has TRBV7-3 and TRBJ1-1; D is perhaps TRBD1 (5 bases). The CDR3 totals 17 residues. CDR1 and CDR2 (germline): SGHTA, FQGTGA. CDR3 region: CASSLNPAGRALTEAFF. In DNA form, the CDR3 reads TGTGCCAGCAGTTTAAACCCGGCTGGCAGGGCGCTCACTGAAGCTTTCTTT.

The chain uses TRBV7-8 and TRBJ2-5; the D gene is possibly TRBD2 (7 bases). Trimming cost V 4 bases and J 2 bases, with 17 bases left between them. This CDR3 spans 16 amino acids. The germline V gene encodes CDR1 SGHVS and CDR2 FQNEAQ. CDR3: CASSSSGAGTQETQYF. CDR3 nucleotides: TGTGCCAGCAGCTCCTCCGGAGCGGGGACACAAGAGACCCAGTACTTC.

The chain is built from TRBV30 and TRBJ1-5, with D maybe TRBD1 (6 bases). V was clipped by 2 bases and J by 9 bases, with 14 bases between them. The V gene's germline CDR1 is GTSNPN and CDR2 SVGIG (reference sequence). This CDR3 region has 13 residues. CDR3 region: CAWSMDSSGPQHF. As DNA, the CDR3 is TGTGCCTGGAGTATGGACAGCAGCGGGCCCCAGCATTTT.

This chain uses TRBV10-3 with TRBJ2-3, with D unclear. Germline V gene data show CDR1 as ENHRY and CDR2 as SYGVKD. CDR3 length equals 14 residues. V was pared by 1 base and J by 0 bases, with 5 bases between. CDR3 coding DNA: TGTGCCATCAGTGAGTTGAGGAGCACAGATACGCAGTATTTT. It is translated as CAISELRSTDTQYF.

The chain recombines TRBV13 with TRBJ2-3; possibly TRBD1 for D (6 bases). The CDR3 consists of 14 residues. Germline lookup yields CDR1 PRHDT and CDR2 FYEKMQ (reference sequence). Trimming pared 5 bases from V and 3 bases from J, leaving 12 bases between. CDR3 in amino acids: CASSQQGSTDTQYF. The CDR3, as DNA: TGTGCCAGCAGCCAGCAGGGGAGTACAGATACGCAGTATTTT. The whole variable domain, remainder taken from reference TRBV13 and TRBJ2-3, is AAGVIQSPRHLIKEKRETATLKCYPIPRHDTVYWYQQGPGQDPQFLISFYEKMQSDKGSIPDRFSAQQFSDYHSELNMSSLELGDSALYFCASSQQGSTDTQYFGPGTRLTVL.